Presented here are 10 T cell receptor beta chains from one specimen sequenced in a study of T cells in localized non-small cell lung cancer. Clones were sequenced by immunoSEQ multiplex PCR, and TCRdb holds only the in-frame ones, with some missing. In the table there are roughly 25,000 clones, about 86% of which are singletons. The source material was PBMCs, sampled before any cancer treatment. The receptor set was obtained from a man between 40 and 75 years old with stage II lung adenocarcinoma.

This clone was observed once. The rearrangement links TRBV12-5 to TRBJ2-2; the match to TRBD2 covers 8 bases. Per germline, CDR1 LGHNT and CDR2 FRNRAP. Germline trimming cut 7 bases from V and 6 bases from J; bases unmatched to any gene: 10. The CDR3 is 15 residues long. Here the CDR3 reads CASARREVSAGELFF. In DNA, the CDR3 is TGTGCTAGTGCCCGGCGGGAGGTTAGCGCCGGGGAGCTGTTTTTT.

The chain links TRBV5-4 to TRBJ2-7; a possible D gene is TRBD2 (7 bases). This CDR3 is built from 15 residues. The germline CDR1 and CDR2 sequences are SGHNT and YYREEE (reference sequence). V lost 5 bases and J lost 3, with 18 bases in between. The CDR3 loop reads CASRLTGGRNYEQYF. As DNA, the CDR3 is TGTGCCAGCAGATTGACGGGGGGCAGGAACTACGAGCAGTACTTC. The full variable domain, with the rest looked up from reference TRBV5-4 and TRBJ2-7, is ETGVTQSPTHLIKTRGQQVTLRCSSQSGHNTVSWYQQALGQGPQFIFQYYREEENGRGNFPPRFSGLQFPNYSSELNVNALELDDSALYLCASRLTGGRNYEQYFGPGTRLTVT.

This clone was observed once. This chain connects TRBV27 to TRBJ1-4; TRBD1 matches 12 bases. The CDR3 consists of 16 residues. Unmatched junction bases numbered 8, after V lost 5 bases and J lost 7 bases. From germline, CDR1 is MNHEY and CDR2 SMNVEV (reference sequence). The CDR3 DNA reads as TGTGCCAGCAGTCCGGGGACAGGGGGCGCGAGTGAAAAACTGTTTTTT. Its translation is CASSPGTGGASEKLFF.

In this sample, this clone turned up a few times. The chain recombines TRBV28 with TRBJ2-6, with D unclear. Germline V gives CDR1 MDHEN, CDR2 SYDVKM. V gave up 2 bases and J gave up 3 bases, with 2 bases separating them. This CDR3 is 13 amino acids long. Written as DNA, the CDR3 is TGTGCCAGCAGTTTAGGTGGGGCCAACGTCCTGACTTTC. It yields the protein CASSLGGANVLTF. The whole variable domain, remainder taken from reference TRBV28 and TRBJ2-6, is DVKVTQSSRYLVKRTGEKVFLECVQDMDHENMFWYRQDPGLGLRLIYFSYDVKMKEKGDIPEGYSVSREKKERFSLILESASTNQTSMYLCASSLGGANVLTFGAGSRLTVL.

This clone is a singleton in its sample. The chain recombines TRBV11-2 with TRBJ2-7, with 8 nucleotides matching TRBD1. Germline V gene sequence: CDR1 SGHAT, CDR2 FQNNGV. Unmatched junction bases numbered 5, after V lost 3 bases and J lost 4 bases. The CDR3 is 14 amino acids. The DNA for the CDR3 is TGTGCCAGCAGCTTGAGACAGGGGTGGTACGAGCAGTACTTC. This encodes CASSLRQGWYEQYF. The full variable domain, its missing parts supplied by reference TRBV11-2 and TRBJ2-7, is EAGVAQSPRYKIIEKRQSVAFWCNPISGHATLYWYQQILGQGPKLLIQFQNNGVVDDSQLPKDRFSAERLKGVDSTLKIQPAKLEDSAVYLCASSLRQGWYEQYFGPGTRLTVT.

J is TRBJ2-3 and V is TRBV5-8; D might be TRBD2 (6 bases). The V gene lost 4 bases and the J gene lost 1 base, with 10 bases spanning the gap. The V gene's germline CDR1 is SGHTS and CDR2 YDEGEE. This CDR3 region has 14 residues. CDR3 loop: CASSPGLRTDTQYF. CDR3 in DNA: TGTGCCAGCAGCCCGGGACTTCGCACAGATACGCAGTATTTT.

The chain combines TRBV10-1 with TRBJ2-7, with 11 bases lining up with TRBD2. This CDR3 spans 16 amino acids. V lost 5 bases and J lost 7; bases outside the gene matches: 13. The germline CDR1 and CDR2 sequences are WNHNN and SYGVQD (reference sequence). This CDR3 is CASSTRLAGPYWEQYF. DNA for the CDR3: TGCGCCAGCAGTACCCGACTAGCGGGACCCTACTGGGAGCAGTACTTC.

The rearrangement links TRBV10-2 to TRBJ1-1; tentatively, D is TRBD1 (6 bases). Trimming stripped 6 bases from V and 2 bases from J, with 10 bases between. Germline loops: CDR1 WSHSY, CDR2 SAAADI. This CDR3 contains 13 residues. The CDR3: CASRGGTNTEAFF. The CDR3 DNA sequence: TGCGCCAGCAGAGGGGGGACTAACACTGAAGCTTTCTTT.

The rearrangement links TRBV6-1 to TRBJ1-3; D perhaps matches TRBD1 (5 bases). The V end was cut by 4 bases, the J end by 0 bases, with 13 bases between. This CDR3 has 16 amino acids. Germline CDR1 is MNHNS and CDR2 is SASEGT. This CDR3 reads CASSGRGGVSGNTIYF. As DNA, the CDR3 is TGTGCCAGCAGTGGGCGTGGAGGGGTCTCTGGAAACACCATATATTTT.

This clone came up once. The chain links TRBV7-3 to TRBJ2-5; D is possibly TRBD1 (7 bases). The CDR3 length is 15 residues. CDR1 SGHTA and CDR2 FQGTGA come from the germline V gene. Deletions cut 6 bases from V and 5 bases from J, with 19 bases between. Here the CDR3 reads CASSRSGGQTETQYF. CDR3 DNA: TGTGCCAGCAGTAGGTCAGGGGGGCAGACGGAGACCCAGTACTTC.